Shown below are 28 T cell receptor beta chains from a single sample sequenced in a study of T cells of healthy individuals. Each CDR3 protein is one row after TCRdb ran MiXCR on the 5' RACE reads. The table lists around 98,000 distinct CDR3 sequences, around 17% of them singletons, with 6.2% in the top ten. The origin of the receptors is a human donor in good health.

The sample holds a few counts of this clonotype. V usage is TRBV18 and J usage is TRBJ2-3; D may be TRBD1 (6 bases). V lost 2 bases, J lost 0 bases, and 15 bases lay in between. Germline V gives CDR1 KGHSH, CDR2 LQKENI. The CDR3 extends over 17 amino acids. This CDR3 reads CASSPFNGQFSTDTQYF. As DNA, the CDR3 is TGTGCCAGCTCACCATTTAATGGACAGTTTAGCACAGATACGCAGTATTTT.

This rearrangement joins TRBV6-6 to TRBJ2-7, with TRBD2 as a possible D gene (5 bases). This CDR3 has 14 amino acids. The germline V gene has CDR1 MNHNY and CDR2 SVGAGI (reference sequence). Deletions cut 7 bases from V and 3 bases from J, with 16 bases between. This CDR3 reads CASTPSGLRYEQYF. DNA for the CDR3: TGTGCCAGCACCCCCTCCGGACTCCGCTACGAGCAGTACTTC.

The sample holds many counts of this clonotype. V gene TRBV2 combines with J gene TRBJ1-5; D not resolved. Germline lookup yields CDR1 SNHLY and CDR2 FYNNEI. The CDR3 is made up of 12 amino acids. The ends were cut back, 4 bases at V and 6 bases at J, with 7 bases in the middle. CDR3 bases: TGTGCCAGCAGTGGGAGGAGTCAGCCCCAGCATTTT. Translated, it gives CASSGRSQPQHF.

The chain recombines TRBV7-6 with TRBJ2-1; the D is unclear. Germline assignment: CDR1 SGHVS and CDR2 FNYEAQ. CDR3 length: 13 amino acids. V was shortened by 0 bases and J by 7 bases, with 7 bases between the two germline ends. CDR3 loop: CASSLAALNEQFF. The CDR3 coding sequence is TGTGCCAGCAGCTTAGCTGCTCTTAATGAGCAGTTCTTC.

The gene calls are TRBV12-3 or TRBV12-4 and TRBJ2-2, with 9 bases identical to TRBD1. The CDR3 consists of 14 residues. After removal of 6 bases from V and 5 bases from J, the junction contained 4 bases not matched to a gene. CDR3 sequence (DNA): TGTGCCAGCAGCCCAGGGACAGGGACCGGGGAGCTGTTTTTT. It is translated as CASSPGTGTGELFF.

The rearrangement uses TRBV28 and TRBJ2-7, with 8 positions matching TRBD2. The junction had 7 bases not matched to a gene; V was cut back by 1 base and J by 5 bases. The CDR3 spans 15 residues. Germline assignment: CDR1 MDHEN and CDR2 SYDVKM. As DNA, the CDR3 is TGTGCCAGCAGTTTATTTCGAGCGGGAGTCAACGAGCAGTACTTC. This sequence encodes CASSLFRAGVNEQYF.

This clonotype was seen a few times. This rearrangement joins TRBV20-1 to TRBJ2-1; 7 nucleotides align to TRBD2. From germline, CDR1 is DFQATT and CDR2 SNEGSKA (reference sequence). V trimming: 0 bases; J trimming: 2 bases; junction bases outside the gene matches: 7. The CDR3 is 16 residues long. CDR3 DNA sequence: TGCAGTGCTAGAGATATTAGCGGGCGCACCTACAATGAGCAGTTCTTC. Translating it yields CSARDISGRTYNEQFF.

This clonotype turned up a few times. The chain recombines TRBV12-3 or TRBV12-4 with TRBJ1-6; 7 nucleotides line up with TRBD1. The CDR3 extends over 15 amino acids. After removal of 6 bases from V and 10 bases from J, the junction contained 12 bases not matched to a gene. The CDR3 DNA is TGTGCCAGCAGGAATCCCGGGACAGTAGGGTCACCCCTCCACTTT. It specifies CASRNPGTVGSPLHF.

The genes are TRBV28 and TRBJ2-3, with unresolved D. V gave up 7 bases and J gave up 2 bases, with 10 bases separating them. Germline CDR1 is MDHEN and CDR2 is SYDVKM. This CDR3 spans 13 amino acids. The CDR3 reads CASTPGPTDTQYF. The CDR3 bases are TGTGCCAGCACCCCCGGACCCACAGATACGCAGTATTTT.

The chain employs TRBV10-3 and TRBJ2-5, with D perhaps matching TRBD2 (6 bases). Germline assignment: CDR1 ENHRY and CDR2 SYGVKD. The CDR3 is made up of 11 amino acids. V lost 8 bases and J 5 bases, leaving 9 bases between the germline ends. The CDR3 sequence is CAIGGAETQYF. DNA of the CDR3: TGTGCCATCGGAGGGGCGGAGACCCAGTACTTC.

The chain recombines TRBV7-8 with TRBJ2-3, with D unresolved. The CDR3 totals 15 residues. Trimming removed 0 bases from V and 4 bases from J, with 11 bases in between. Germline V gene data show CDR1 as SGHVS and CDR2 as FQNEAQ. This chain's CDR3 is CASSLARILPDTQYF. The CDR3 DNA follows: TGTGCCAGCAGCTTAGCGAGGATTCTCCCAGATACGCAGTATTTT.

V gene TRBV6-2 or TRBV6-3 combines with J gene TRBJ1-2; D is perhaps TRBD1 (5 bases). This CDR3 is 12 amino acids long. Germline CDR1 MNHEY, CDR2 SVGEGT. V was pared by 7 bases and J by 8 bases, with 14 bases between. The CDR3 nucleotides are TGTGCCAGCACCCAGGGAGGCAGCGGCTACACCTTC. It yields the protein CASTQGGSGYTF.

This chain links TRBV5-6 with TRBJ2-6; D is unresolved. Germline values: CDR1 SGHDT, CDR2 YYEEEE. The V end was cut by 3 bases, the J end by 2 bases, with 6 bases between. CDR3 length: 14 amino acids. The CDR3 DNA follows: TGTGCCAGCAGCTGGGGTACTGGGGCCAACGTCCTGACTTTC. This codes for CASSWGTGANVLTF.

This clonotype appeared a few times. The V and J genes are TRBV29-1 and TRBJ2-5; maybe TRBD2 (6 bases). Germline-derived CDR1 and CDR2 are SQVTM and ANQGSEA. V was trimmed by 2 bases and J by 5 bases, leaving 12 bases between them. The length of the CDR3 is 13 residues. CDR3 sequence (DNA): TGCAGCGTTGAAAGAGGAGGAGGGGAGACCCAGTACTTC. It yields the protein CSVERGGGETQYF.

The gene calls are TRBV7-2 and TRBJ2-7, with a weak D call TRBD2 (5 bases). Trimming pared 2 bases from V and 7 bases from J, leaving 9 bases between. The CDR3 contains 12 residues. Germline CDR1 and CDR2: SGHTA and FQGNSA. CDR3 sequence: CASSLPWREQYF. CDR3 nucleotides: TGTGCCAGCAGCTTACCCTGGAGGGAGCAGTACTTC.

The J gene is TRBJ1-6, the V gene TRBV5-1; D is ambiguous. The CDR3 loop spans 15 amino acids. V was clipped by 4 bases and J by 8 bases, with 16 bases between them. CDR1 is SGHRS and CDR2 is YFSETQ in the germline V gene. CDR3 sequence: CASSPTPGVHSPLHF. The CDR3 region has the DNA TGCGCCAGCAGCCCGACTCCCGGAGTACATTCACCCCTCCACTTT.

Notes on this clonotype: Sequence at one end of the junction differs from germline and may be a read error. V and J are TRBV6-2 or TRBV6-3 and TRBJ2-3, with TRBD2 matching 8 bases. CDR1 is MNHEY and CDR2 is SVGEGT in the germline V gene. This CDR3 contains 18 residues. The CDR3 sequence is CASSYSPLERGFTETQYF. DNA of the CDR3: TGTGCCAGCAGTTACTCGCCTCTCGAGCGGGGGTTCACAGAAACGCAGTATTTT.

V gene TRBV6-1 combines with J gene TRBJ1-1; D is unclear. V was trimmed by 4 bases and J by 3 bases, leaving 9 bases between them. The CDR3 spans 13 residues. Per germline, CDR1 MNHNS and CDR2 SASEGT. Written as DNA, the CDR3 is TGTGCCAGCAGTGGTTGGGTGGACACTGAAGCTTTCTTT. It is translated as CASSGWVDTEAFF.

In its sample, this clonotype was seen once. The rearrangement uses TRBV20-1 and TRBJ2-1; 7 bases align to TRBD2. CDR3 size: 13 residues. CDR1 DFQATT and CDR2 SNEGSKA come from the germline V gene (reference sequence). After removal of 1 base from V and 9 bases from J, the junction contained 6 bases not matched to a gene. The CDR3 DNA follows: TGCAGTGCTAGAGTTACTGCGGGAGCTGAGCAGTTCTTC. It specifies CSARVTAGAEQFF.

This clonotype was observed many times. The chain uses TRBV20-1 and TRBJ1-1, with D tentatively TRBD1 (5 bases). The CDR3 has 14 residues. V was pared by 5 bases and J by 0 bases, with 13 bases between. CDR1 and CDR2 (germline): DFQATT, SNEGSKA (reference sequence). CDR3 protein: CSAASGRLNTEAFF. The CDR3 region has the DNA TGCAGTGCTGCCTCGGGACGGCTGAACACTGAAGCTTTCTTT.

The chain joins TRBV7-2 to TRBJ2-6; TRBD1 matches at 9 bases. The CDR3 consists of 17 residues. V shed 1 base, J shed 5 bases, and the junction held 6 bases outside the gene matches. CDR1 and CDR2 (germline): SGHTA, FQGNSA. The CDR3 loop reads CASSLGTGALRANVLTF. For the CDR3, the DNA is TGTGCCAGCAGCTTAGGGACAGGGGCGTTGAGGGCCAACGTCCTGACTTTC.

This clonotype came up a few times. This chain uses TRBV5-1 with TRBJ1-1, with D perhaps TRBD1 (6 bases). The V gene's germline CDR1 is SGHRS and CDR2 YFSETQ. Trimming took 5 bases from V and 3 from J, leaving 17 bases between them. This CDR3 is built from 15 residues. DNA of the CDR3: TGCGCCAGCAGTCAGATACAGGGAATCTACACTGAAGCTTTCTTT. This codes for CASSQIQGIYTEAFF.

This clonotype was found a few times. The V call is TRBV6-1, the J call TRBJ1-2; D is possibly TRBD1 (6 bases). Germline V gene data show CDR1 as MNHNS and CDR2 as SASEGT. The V and J ends lost 0 bases and 2 bases respectively, with 16 bases between them. The CDR3 is made up of 17 amino acids. CDR3 amino acids: CASSEATSRGRNYGYTF. The CDR3 region has the DNA TGTGCCAGCAGTGAAGCTACATCCAGGGGTCGCAACTATGGCTACACCTTC.

This clonotype was observed a handful of times. This chain uses TRBV6-6 with TRBJ1-1; TRBD1 might be the D (5 bases). The V gene's germline CDR1 is MNHNY and CDR2 SVGAGI (reference sequence). CDR3 length: 12 amino acids. V dropped 6 bases and J dropped 8 bases, with 13 bases sitting between them. The CDR3 sequence is CASSFRDGEAFF. The DNA of the CDR3 is TGTGCCAGCAGCTTCCGGGACGGGGAAGCTTTCTTT.

This clonotype was observed a handful of times. The chain combines TRBV6-2 or TRBV6-3 with TRBJ2-6, with unresolved D. V dropped 6 bases and J dropped 2 bases, with 5 bases sitting between them. CDR1 is MNHEY, CDR2 SVGEGT, per germline. This CDR3 contains 13 residues. The CDR3 nucleotides are TGTGCCAGCAGGGGAACTGGGGCCAACGTCCTGACTTTC. Translation gives CASRGTGANVLTF.

The chain has TRBV7-9 and TRBJ1-1; tentative D call: TRBD1 (5 bases). V was pared by 8 bases and J by 11 bases, with 12 bases between. This CDR3 has 10 residues. Looked up from germline, CDR1 is SEHNR and CDR2 is FQNEAQ (reference sequence). The CDR3 DNA reads as TGTGCCAGCTTAGGGGTGGCGGCTTTCTTT. This gives the protein CASLGVAAFF. The full variable domain, rest sourced from reference TRBV7-9 and TRBJ1-1, is DTGVSQNPRHKITKRGQNVTFRCDPISEHNRLYWYRQTLGQGPEFLTYFQNEAQLEKSRLLSDRFSAERPKGSFSTLEIQRTEQGDSAMYLCASLGVAAFFGQGTRLTVV.

The V and J genes are TRBV6-2 or TRBV6-3 and TRBJ1-5, with TRBD1 as a possible D gene (5 bases). In germline, CDR1 is MNHEY, CDR2 SVGEGT. The V end lost 5 bases, the J end lost 1 base, and 15 bases lay between the germline ends. The CDR3 is 16 residues long. As DNA, the CDR3 is TGTGCCAGCAGTGACCGGGACGGGGGGAGCAATCAGCCCCAGCATTTT. Translation gives CASSDRDGGSNQPQHF.

A few counts support this clonotype. The V gene is TRBV7-9, the J gene TRBJ2-5; the match to TRBD1 covers 9 bases. The CDR3 totals 14 residues. Losses at the gene ends were 5 bases for V and 4 bases for J; bases not matched to a gene: 5. From germline, CDR1 is SEHNR and CDR2 FQNEAQ (reference sequence). CDR3 bases: TGTGCCAGCAGCAATAACAGGGGGCGAGAGACCCAGTACTTC. Protein product: CASSNNRGRETQYF. Full variable domain (rest looked up from reference TRBV7-9 and TRBJ2-5): DTGVSQNPRHKITKRGQNVTFRCDPISEHNRLYWYRQTLGQGPEFLTYFQNEAQLEKSRLLSDRFSAERPKGSFSTLEIQRTEQGDSAMYLCASSNNRGRETQYFGPGTRLLVL.